This T cell receptor (beta chain) was observed in a study of cytomegalovirus exposure and HLA in healthy donors. Researchers ran the PCR with 60 Vbeta and 13 Jbeta primers. Some clones are missing from TCRdb's copy, which holds only in-frame ones; the method was immunoSEQ multiplex PCR. The table has approximately 110,000 clones, approximately 80% seen once. The TCR was taken from a female donor in good health and CMV-seropositive. Material for sequencing was PBMCs.

This CDR3 reads CAMYRLGTEAFF. CDR3 in DNA: TGTGCAATGTACAGGTTGGGCACTGAAGCTTTCTTT. The chain is built from TRBV30 and TRBJ1-1; D might be TRBD1 (5 bases). This CDR3 has 12 amino acids. CDR1 is GTSNPN, CDR2 SVGIG, per germline (reference sequence).